This entry is about one TCR beta chain. J lost 5 bases, V lost 4 bases, and 5 bases had no gene match. Germline V gene data show CDR1 as MGHRA and CDR2 as YSYEKL. The length of the CDR3 is 15 residues. The record originates from a study of control samples from healthy donors and cancer patients. The repertoire was sequenced with immunoSEQ multiplex PCR; TCRdb's copy has only in-frame clones and lacks some. The sample has about 120,000 clones; 89% are singletons. The chain couples TRBV4-1 to TRBJ1-6; 7 bases are a match to TRBD1. The sample consisted of blood. This clonotype was obtained from a man between 45 and 60 years old in good health. As DNA, the CDR3 is TGCGCCAGCAGCCGGAACAGGGGAAATAATTCACCCCTCCACTTT. Its protein product is CASSRNRGNNSPLHF.